This TCR beta chain derives from a study of shared clonotypes between healthy human individuals. Study-wide background: CD4 naive and CD4 memory each took three plates per donor, while CD8 naive took two and CD8 memory one.

Trimming took off 4 bases at V and 2 bases at J, with 22 bases between the two ends. The CDR3 length is 18 residues. Germline CDR1 and CDR2: SGHRS and YFSETQ. Measured with immunoSEQ multiplex PCR; TCRdb has only the in-frame clones, and not every one. This table has around 980,000 clones, 75% to 80% appearing once. CD45RA-negative memory and CD45RA+ naive subsets were split from the CD4+ cells. The rearrangement links TRBV5-1 to TRBJ2-1; possibly TRBD1 or TRBD2 for D (6 bases each). Sequenced: memory CD4+ T cells from PBMCs. Subset of the sample: CD45RA-negative fraction. The sequence was obtained from a man aged 18-30 years in good health. Some clones in this sample may be carry-over from other donors' samples. CDR3 nucleotide sequence: TGCGCCAGCAGCCCGCGCACGCCTTCCGGGGGCACCTACAATGAGCAGTTCTTC. Amino acid sequence: CASSPRTPSGGTYNEQFF.